This TCR beta chain was found in a study of shared clonotypes between healthy human individuals. Study-level results: Only blood was sampled, and tissue TCR repertoires likely differ from blood ones.

The V gene end was trimmed by 5 bases and the J gene end by 7 bases; junction bases not matched to a gene: 14. CDR1 and CDR2 (germline): SGHTA, FQGTGA. CDR3 length: 15 residues. As for this clone: Its specificity is unknown.

Researchers divided each subset's genomic DNA evenly across several immunoSEQ plates. Sequenced by immunoSEQ multiplex PCR; TCRdb stores in-frame clones only, minus some. The sample consists of 400,000 to 600,000 clones, about 80% of them appearing once. The source is a woman aged 40 to 50 in good health. Some clones in this sample may be carry-over from other donors' samples. V gene TRBV7-3 combines with J gene TRBJ2-7, with TRBD2 matching over 7 bases. Sequenced: PBMCs. The CDR3 region is CASSPGTNPLGEQYF. CDR3 nucleotide sequence: TGTGCCAGCAGCCCCGGGACTAACCCCCTGGGGGAGCAGTACTTC.